Shown below are 17 T cell receptor beta chains from a single sample sequenced in a study of T cells after yellow fever vaccination. TCRdb re-derived calls from the 5' RACE reads in MiXCR, one entry per CDR3 protein. The table lists some 560,000 distinct CDR3 sequences, roughly 21% of them singletons. Material: PBMCs, obtained 15 days after the yellow fever booster vaccination. Receptors originate from a man aged 30-40 years who received the YFV17D yellow fever vaccine.

The chain uses TRBV20-1 and TRBJ2-7, with TRBD1 matching over 7 bases. CDR1 and CDR2 (germline): DFQATT, SNEGSKA (reference sequence). V gave up 3 bases and J gave up 5 bases; unmatched junction bases: 10. This CDR3 comprises 14 residues. In nucleotides, the CDR3 is TGCAGTGCTAGGTTAAGGGGGCTCCTTGACGAGCAGTACTTC. Translating it yields CSARLRGLLDEQYF.

The table lists this clonotype with a few counts. The chain has TRBV20-1 and TRBJ2-3; D not resolved. Per germline, CDR1 DFQATT and CDR2 SNEGSKA (reference sequence). The V and J ends lost 6 bases and 0 bases respectively, with 13 bases between them. This CDR3 has 14 residues. In DNA, the CDR3 is TGCAGTGCGTATAGGGCACTTAGCACAGATACGCAGTATTTT. Its protein product is CSAYRALSTDTQYF.

The CDR3 protein is CASSYTRPGTDTQYF. CDR3 nucleotides: TGTGCCAGCAGTTACACCCGACCGGGGACAGATACGCAGTATTTT. V and J are TRBV6-5 and TRBJ2-3; perhaps TRBD2 as D (5 bases). Trimming removed 2 bases from V and 3 bases from J, with 12 bases in between. The CDR3 sequence is 15 residues long. CDR1 MNHEY and CDR2 SVGAGI come from the germline V gene.

The chain has TRBV5-6 and TRBJ1-6, with unresolved D. CDR3 length equals 14 residues. Looked up from germline, CDR1 is SGHDT and CDR2 is YYEEEE. V was shortened by 4 bases and J by 7 bases, with 12 bases between the two germline ends. The CDR3 spells CASSGVGRNSPLHF. The CDR3 nucleotides read TGTGCCAGCAGCGGCGTTGGACGCAATTCACCCCTCCACTTT.

The J gene is TRBJ2-3, the V gene TRBV10-1; 9 bases fit TRBD1. The CDR3 covers 16 residues. V dropped 0 bases and J dropped 2; count of bases not matched to a gene: 3. CDR1 is WNHNN, CDR2 SYGVQD, per germline (reference sequence). CDR3 DNA: TGCGCCAGCAGTGAGTCCAGGACAGGGGTCACAGATACGCAGTATTTT. Its protein is CASSESRTGVTDTQYF.

A few counts support this clonotype. V usage is TRBV5-5 and J usage is TRBJ2-2; no reliable D call. Trimming removed 7 bases at V and 6 bases at J, with 7 bases between. The CDR3 totals 11 residues. The germline V gene encodes CDR1 SGHKS and CDR2 YYEKEE (reference sequence). The DNA of the CDR3 is TGTGCCAGCGGCCGGGCCGGGGAGCTGTTTTTT. Its translation is CASGRAGELFF. The full variable domain, with the rest looked up from reference TRBV5-5 and TRBJ2-2, is DAGVTQSPTHLIKTRGQQVTLRCSPISGHKSVSWYQQVLGQGPQFIFQYYEKEERGRGNFPDRFSARQFPNYSSELNVNALLLGDSALYLCASGRAGELFFGEGSRLTVL.

V is TRBV20-1 and J is TRBJ1-2; no firm D call. The CDR3 covers 13 residues. In germline, CDR1 is DFQATT, CDR2 SNEGSKA (reference sequence). The V and J ends lost 6 bases and 4 bases respectively, with 15 bases between them. The DNA of the CDR3 is TGCAGTGCCAGACCGTCGGTAGGCTATGGCTACACCTTC. Its protein product is CSARPSVGYGYTF.

In DNA form, the CDR3 reads TGTGCCAGCAGCTTAGGGCAGAGCAGCTCCACAGATACGCAGTATTTT. Its translation: CASSLGQSSSTDTQYF. The chain is built from TRBV7-9 and TRBJ2-3; unclear D gene. Germline V gene data show CDR1 as SEHNR and CDR2 as FQNEAQ (reference sequence). CDR3 length equals 16 residues. The ends were cut back, 1 base at V and 2 bases at J, with 13 bases in the middle.

This clonotype appeared a few times. This chain connects TRBV7-9 to TRBJ2-7, with 7 bases identical to TRBD1. V shed 5 bases, J shed 2 bases, and the junction held 6 bases outside the gene matches. The CDR3 runs to 14 residues. The germline CDR1 and CDR2 sequences are SEHNR and FQNEAQ (reference sequence). The CDR3 protein is CASSLGQAPYEQYF. Here the CDR3 DNA reads TGTGCCAGCAGCCTCGGACAGGCCCCCTACGAGCAGTACTTC.

The chain has TRBV4-2 and TRBJ2-2, with D possibly matching TRBD2 (6 bases). The germline V gene encodes CDR1 LGHNA and CDR2 YNFKEQ. The V end was cut by 0 bases, the J end by 3 bases, with 8 bases between. The CDR3 runs 15 residues. As DNA, the CDR3 is TGTGCCAGCAGCCAAGAAACGGGGGACACCGGGGAGCTGTTTTTT. This codes for CASSQETGDTGELFF.

This chain connects TRBV4-3 to TRBJ2-2; 8 nucleotides line up with TRBD1. This CDR3 has 18 residues. Trimming removed 3 bases from V and 4 bases from J; junction bases left unmatched: 13. The germline V gene has CDR1 LGHNA and CDR2 YSLEER. CDR3 residues: CASSQRTGTGGITGELFF. Here the CDR3 DNA reads TGCGCCAGCAGCCAGAGGACCGGGACAGGAGGGATCACCGGGGAGCTGTTTTTT.

The gene calls are TRBV25-1 and TRBJ1-1; no clear D gene. Germline assignment: CDR1 MGHDK and CDR2 SYGVNS. V lost 9 bases and J lost 1, with 12 bases in between. The CDR3 runs to 13 residues. The CDR3 nucleotides read TGTGCCAGGTTGACCGCGAAGAACACTGAAGCTTTCTTT. It translates to CARLTAKNTEAFF.

The chain combines TRBV20-1 with TRBJ2-5; possible D gene TRBD2, 6 bases. Germline V gene lookup returns CDR1 DFQATT and CDR2 SNEGSKA (reference sequence). The CDR3 extends over 14 amino acids. V was pared by 2 bases and J by 2 bases, with 12 bases between. CDR3 in amino acids: CSARSPAGQETQYF. The CDR3 DNA sequence: TGCAGTGCTAGATCCCCGGCGGGGCAAGAGACCCAGTACTTC.

The CDR3 DNA sequence: TGCGCCAGCAGCCAAGAAGCGGGGGGAACTAACTGGATCACCCAGTACTTC. Residues: CASSQEAGGTNWITQYF. The chain joins TRBV4-3 to TRBJ2-5, with TRBD2 matching over 9 bases. The CDR3 spans 17 residues. The germline V gene has CDR1 LGHNA and CDR2 YSLEER. J lost 8 bases, V lost 0 bases, and 13 bases had no gene match.

This clonotype was picked up a small number of times. V is TRBV12-3 or TRBV12-4 and J is TRBJ2-7; 10 bases map to TRBD1. With 6 bases clipped from V and 5 bases from J, the junction kept 7 bases outside the gene matches. The CDR3 consists of 14 residues. The CDR3 spells CASRRDRGLHEQYF. CDR3 nucleotide sequence: TGTGCCAGCAGAAGAGACAGGGGGCTTCACGAGCAGTACTTC.

This clonotype was seen repeatedly, ten times or more. The CDR3 loop is CSARGLLAGDYEQYF. The CDR3 DNA follows: TGCAGTGCTAGAGGCCTGCTAGCGGGAGACTACGAGCAGTACTTC. The J gene is TRBJ2-7, the V gene TRBV20-1; 10 nucleotides match TRBD2. V trimming: 1 base; J trimming: 3 bases; junction bases outside the gene matches: 6. CDR1 DFQATT and CDR2 SNEGSKA come from the germline V gene (reference sequence). The CDR3 has 15 residues.

This clonotype appeared a few times. V gene TRBV5-1 combines with J gene TRBJ1-2; 7 bases line up with TRBD1. The CDR3 is 15 residues long. The germline gives CDR1 SGHRS, CDR2 YFSETQ. J lost 3 bases, V lost 7 bases, and 12 bases had no gene match. CDR3 DNA sequence: TGCGCCAGCGGGGAGGGACAGCCTGGGGACTATGGCTACACCTTC. This encodes CASGEGQPGDYGYTF.